The rows below give T cell receptor beta chains drawn from one sample of a study of control samples from healthy donors and cancer patients. Here immunoSEQ multiplex PCR was the method, and the copy in TCRdb shows in-frame clones only, minus some. The top ten clones hold approximately 2.9% of a sample with some 150,000 clones, 80% to 95% of them seen once. Sequencing used blood. These receptors all stem from a man aged 25 to 40 in good health. The CDR3 runs from the conserved cysteine through the conserved F or W. A D gene is named only where the DNA matches it firmly. Rows give clone size only sometimes, using once, few, many, or a class for an expanded clone.

J: TRBJ1-1
size: .
D: .
V: TRBV29-1
CDR3: CSVEKGSGTEAFF
DNA: TGCAGCGTTGAAAAGGGGAGTGGGACTGAAGCTTTCTTT

J: TRBJ1-6
size: few
D: .
V: TRBV5-1
CDR3: CASSNAGFDSPLHF
DNA: TGCGCCAGCAGCAACGCAGGGTTTGATTCACCCCTCCACTTT

J: TRBJ1-1
size: .
D: TRBD1
V: TRBV6-5
CDR3: CASTDRGHTEAFF
DNA: TGTGCCAGCACGGACAGGGGCCATACTGAAGCTTTCTTT

J: TRBJ1-5
size: .
D: .
V: TRBV11-2
CDR3: CASSRLGGNQPQHF
DNA: TGTGCCAGCAGCCGTCTGGGTGGCAATCAGCCCCAGCATTTT

J: TRBJ2-3
size: once
D: TRBD2
V: TRBV6-1
CDR3: CASSEGIETSITDTQYF
DNA: TGTGCCAGCAGTGAAGGTATAGAGACTAGCATCACAGATACGCAGTATTTT

J: TRBJ1-4
size: .
D: .
V: TRBV7-9
CDR3: CASSLNTAGEKLFF
DNA: TGTGCCAGCAGCTTAAATACGGCTGGAGAAAAACTGTTTTTT

J: TRBJ1-2
size: .
D: .
V: TRBV29-1
CDR3: CSVRQENGYTF
DNA: TGCAGCGTTAGACAGGAAAATGGCTACACCTTC

J: TRBJ1-2
size: .
D: TRBD1
V: TRBV2
CDR3: CASSGQGLDYGYTF
DNA: TGTGCCAGCAGTGGACAGGGGTTGGACTATGGCTACACCTTC

J: TRBJ1-4
size: .
D: .
V: TRBV6-5
CDR3: CASSYTGGELFF
DNA: TGTGCCAGCAGTTACACGGGTGGGGAACTGTTTTTT

J: TRBJ1-6
size: .
D: .
V: TRBV28
CDR3: CASSLSGRYNSPLHF
DNA: TGTGCCAGCAGTTTATCGGGACGGTATAATTCACCCCTCCACTTT

J: TRBJ1-6
size: .
D: .
V: TRBV5-5
CDR3: CASSVRDMNSPLHF
DNA: TGTGCCAGCAGTGTCCGGGACATGAATTCACCCCTCCACTTT

J: TRBJ1-3
size: .
D: TRBD1
V: TRBV30
CDR3: CAWQTGTARNTIYF
DNA: TGTGCCTGGCAAACCGGGACAGCTCGAAACACCATATATTTT

J: TRBJ1-1
size: .
D: TRBD1
V: TRBV6-5
CDR3: CARWGQSDTEAFF
DNA: TGTGCCAGATGGGGACAGTCGGACACTGAAGCTTTCTTT

J: TRBJ1-1
size: .
D: .
V: TRBV10-3
CDR3: CAISDWKNTEAFF
DNA: TGTGCCATCAGTGATTGGAAGAACACTGAAGCTTTCTTT